These 9 T cell receptor beta chains were sequenced from one sample in a study of T cell responses to AZD1222 COVID-19 vaccine. Measured with immunoSEQ multiplex PCR; TCRdb has only the in-frame clones, and not every one. The sample includes more than 95,000 clones, over 75% seen only once; the top ten take under 4.5%. This specimen was peripheral blood, taken on day 0 of MenACWY control vaccination. The source of these receptors is an adult in good health.

This chain connects TRBV6-5 to TRBJ1-2, with 7 bases fitting TRBD1. V was clipped by 2 bases and J by 4 bases; unmatched bases: 10. The germline V gene has CDR1 MNHEY and CDR2 SVGAGI. CDR3 size: 16 residues. CDR3 amino acids: CASSYLGQREGYGYTF. As DNA, the CDR3 is TGTGCCAGCAGTTACCTGGGACAGCGGGAGGGCTATGGCTACACCTTC.

V is TRBV6-5 and J is TRBJ2-1; 7 nucleotides line up with TRBD1. This CDR3 spans 13 amino acids. Germline trimming cut 5 bases from V and 5 bases from J; bases unmatched to any gene: 3. In germline, CDR1 is MNHEY, CDR2 SVGAGI. In DNA form, the CDR3 reads TGTGCCAGCAGTAGGGGGCCGGACAATGAGCAGTTCTTC. Translated: CASSRGPDNEQFF.

In DNA form, the CDR3 reads TGTGCCAGCAGCCGAACAGGGGGAACTAATGAAAAACTGTTTTTT. Its translation is CASSRTGGTNEKLFF. The V gene is TRBV11-2, the J gene TRBJ1-4, with 8 bases matching TRBD1. Losses at the gene ends were 5 bases for V and 1 base for J; bases not matched to a gene: 3. The CDR3 has 15 amino acids. From germline, CDR1 is SGHAT and CDR2 FQNNGV.

The rearrangement joins TRBV5-8 to TRBJ2-3, with 7 bases fitting TRBD2. CDR3 length equals 15 residues. Germline assignment: CDR1 SGHTS and CDR2 YDEGEE. Trimming at V came to 2 bases and at J to 2 bases, leaving 5 bases not matched to a gene. CDR3 region: CASSLGDYYTDTQYF. In nucleotides, the CDR3 is TGTGCCAGCAGCTTAGGGGACTACTACACAGATACGCAGTATTTT.

The rearrangement joins TRBV18 to TRBJ1-3; maybe TRBD1 (5 bases). V was shortened by 1 base and J by 0 bases, with 7 bases between the two germline ends. This CDR3 region has 15 residues. Germline loops: CDR1 KGHSH, CDR2 LQKENI. This CDR3 is CASSPQTDSGNTIYF. As DNA, the CDR3 is TGTGCCAGCTCACCACAGACAGACTCTGGAAACACCATATATTTT.

This clone was recorded once. The CDR3 reads CATRETGISYNEQFF. CDR3 bases: TGTGCCACCCGAGAGACAGGAATATCCTACAATGAGCAGTTCTTC. The V call is TRBV19, the J call TRBJ2-1; weak D call: TRBD1 (6 bases). Germline V gene data show CDR1 as LNHDA and CDR2 as SQIVND (reference sequence). The CDR3 loop spans 15 amino acids. Deletions cut 10 bases from V and 1 base from J, with 17 bases between.

In this sample, this clone turned up a few times. This chain links TRBV4-3 with TRBJ2-1, with D perhaps TRBD2 (6 bases). V dropped 1 base and J dropped 10 bases, with 14 bases sitting between them. The germline CDR1 and CDR2 sequences are LGHNA and YSLEER. The CDR3 length is 14 residues. Here the CDR3 reads CASSQAGHRGEQFF. DNA of the CDR3: TGCGCCAGCAGCCAAGCTGGGCACCGGGGGGAGCAGTTCTTC.

The CDR3 region is CASSLDYEQYF. The CDR3 DNA reads TGTGCCAGCAGCTTGGACTACGAGCAGTACTTC. The chain is built from TRBV5-8 and TRBJ2-7; D remains ambiguous. The length of the CDR3 is 11 residues. Trimming took off 0 bases at V and 3 bases at J, with 1 base between the two ends. Germline lookup yields CDR1 SGHTS and CDR2 YDEGEE.

V is TRBV5-4 and J is TRBJ2-5; D unresolved. The CDR3 has 15 amino acids. Germline V gives CDR1 SGHNT, CDR2 YYREEE (reference sequence). Trimming took 3 bases from V and 5 from J, leaving 17 bases between them. CDR3 in DNA: TGTGCCAGCAGCTCAAGGGATACCCTCCCCGAGACCCAGTACTTC. This translates into CASSSRDTLPETQYF. The full variable domain, rest sourced from reference TRBV5-4 and TRBJ2-5, is ETGVTQSPTHLIKTRGQQVTLRCSSQSGHNTVSWYQQALGQGPQFIFQYYREEENGRGNFPPRFSGLQFPNYSSELNVNALELDDSALYLCASSSRDTLPETQYFGPGTRLLVL.